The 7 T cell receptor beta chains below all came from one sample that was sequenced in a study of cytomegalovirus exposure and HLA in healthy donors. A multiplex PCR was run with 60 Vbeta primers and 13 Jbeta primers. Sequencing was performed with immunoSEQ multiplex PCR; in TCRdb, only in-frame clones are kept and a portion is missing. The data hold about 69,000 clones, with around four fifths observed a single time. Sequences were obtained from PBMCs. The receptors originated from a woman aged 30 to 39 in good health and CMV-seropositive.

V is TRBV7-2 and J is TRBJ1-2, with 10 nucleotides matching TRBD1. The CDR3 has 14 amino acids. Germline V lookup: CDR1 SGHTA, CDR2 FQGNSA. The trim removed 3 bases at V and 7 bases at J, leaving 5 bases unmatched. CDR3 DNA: TGTGCCAGCAGCTTTGACAGGGGGCGCGGTGGCTACACCTTC. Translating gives CASSFDRGRGGYTF. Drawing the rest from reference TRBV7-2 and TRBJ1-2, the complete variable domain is GAGVSQSPSNKVTEKGKDVELRCDPISGHTALYWYRQSLGQGLEFLIYFQGNSAPDKSGLPSDRFSAERTGGSVSTLTIQRTQQEDSAVYLCASSFDRGRGGYTFGSGTRLTVV.

The DNA for the CDR3 is TGTGCCAGCAGCTCCACAGACTACTCGGGCGAGCAGTTCTTC. Protein sequence: CASSSTDYSGEQFF. The chain carries TRBV7-9 and TRBJ2-1, with a possible D match to TRBD2 (5 bases). In germline, CDR1 is SEHNR, CDR2 FQNEAQ (reference sequence). The CDR3 has 14 amino acids. The V and J ends lost 4 bases and 10 bases respectively, with 17 bases between them.

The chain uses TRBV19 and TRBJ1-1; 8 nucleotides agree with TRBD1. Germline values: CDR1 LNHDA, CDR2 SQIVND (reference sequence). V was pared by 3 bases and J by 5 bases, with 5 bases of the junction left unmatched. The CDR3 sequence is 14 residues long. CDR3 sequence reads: CASSMQGAATEAFF. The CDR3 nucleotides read TGTGCCAGTAGTATGCAGGGGGCGGCGACTGAAGCTTTCTTT.

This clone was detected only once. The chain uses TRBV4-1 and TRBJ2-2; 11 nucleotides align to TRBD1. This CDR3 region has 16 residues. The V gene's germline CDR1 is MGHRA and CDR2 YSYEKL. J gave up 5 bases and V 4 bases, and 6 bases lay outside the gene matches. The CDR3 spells CASSPRTGGFTGELFF. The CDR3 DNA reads TGCGCCAGCAGCCCCCGGACAGGGGGCTTTACCGGGGAGCTGTTTTTT.

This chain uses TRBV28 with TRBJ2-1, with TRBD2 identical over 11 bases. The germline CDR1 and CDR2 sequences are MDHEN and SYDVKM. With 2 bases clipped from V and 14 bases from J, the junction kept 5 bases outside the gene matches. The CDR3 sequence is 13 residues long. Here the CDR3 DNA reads TGTGCCAGCAGTTTAGGGGGGACTAGCGGAAAGTTCTTC. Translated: CASSLGGTSGKFF.

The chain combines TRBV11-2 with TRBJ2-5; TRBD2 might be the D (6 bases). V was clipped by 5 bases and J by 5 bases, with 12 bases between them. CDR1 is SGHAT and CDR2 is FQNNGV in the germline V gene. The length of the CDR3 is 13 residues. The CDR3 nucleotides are TGTGCCAGCAGCCAAACAGGAGGGGAGACCCAGTACTTC. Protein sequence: CASSQTGGETQYF. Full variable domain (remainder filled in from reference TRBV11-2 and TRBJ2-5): EAGVAQSPRYKIIEKRQSVAFWCNPISGHATLYWYQQILGQGPKLLIQFQNNGVVDDSQLPKDRFSAERLKGVDSTLKIQPAKLEDSAVYLCASSQTGGETQYFGPGTRLLVL.

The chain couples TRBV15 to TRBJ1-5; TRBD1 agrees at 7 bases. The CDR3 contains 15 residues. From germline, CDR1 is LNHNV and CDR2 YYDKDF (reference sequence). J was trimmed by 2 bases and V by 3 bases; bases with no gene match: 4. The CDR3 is CATSRRQGGNQPQHF. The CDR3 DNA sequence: TGTGCCACCAGCAGGAGACAGGGTGGCAATCAGCCCCAGCATTTT.